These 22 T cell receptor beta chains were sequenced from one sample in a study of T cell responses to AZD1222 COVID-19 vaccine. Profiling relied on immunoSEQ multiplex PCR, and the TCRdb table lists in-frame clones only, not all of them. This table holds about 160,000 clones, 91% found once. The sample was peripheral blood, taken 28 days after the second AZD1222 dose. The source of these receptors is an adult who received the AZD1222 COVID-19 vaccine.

CDR3 coding DNA: TGTGCCAGCAGCAAGAGCCACAGGGGGCAAGCCGGGGAGCTGTTTTTT. As protein: CASSKSHRGQAGELFF. The chain joins TRBV11-2 to TRBJ2-2, with TRBD1 matching 9 bases. CDR1 SGHAT and CDR2 FQNNGV come from the germline V gene. The V segment lost 5 bases and the J segment 6 bases; nucleotides outside the gene matches: 10. This CDR3 region has 16 residues.

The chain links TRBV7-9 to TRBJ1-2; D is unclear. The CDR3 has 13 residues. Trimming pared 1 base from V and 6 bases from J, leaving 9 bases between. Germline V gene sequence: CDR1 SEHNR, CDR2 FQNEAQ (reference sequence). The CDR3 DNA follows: TGTGCCAGCAGCTTAGGATTCGGGAATGGCTACACCTTC. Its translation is CASSLGFGNGYTF.

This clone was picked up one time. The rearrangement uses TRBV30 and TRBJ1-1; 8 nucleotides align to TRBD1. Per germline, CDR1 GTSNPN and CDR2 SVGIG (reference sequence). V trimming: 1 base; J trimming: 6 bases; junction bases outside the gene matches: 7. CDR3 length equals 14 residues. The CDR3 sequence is CAWSDQGAVSEAFF. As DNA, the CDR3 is TGTGCCTGGAGTGATCAGGGGGCCGTCTCTGAAGCTTTCTTT.

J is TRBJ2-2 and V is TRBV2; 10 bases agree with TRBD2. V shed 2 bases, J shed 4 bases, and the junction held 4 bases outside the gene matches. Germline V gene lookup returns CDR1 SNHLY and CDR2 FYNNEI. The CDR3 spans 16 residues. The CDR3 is CASSERLAGVTGELFF. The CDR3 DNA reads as TGTGCCAGCAGTGAACGTCTAGCGGGGGTCACCGGGGAGCTGTTTTTT. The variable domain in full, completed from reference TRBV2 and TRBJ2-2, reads EPEVTQTPSHQVTQMGQEVILRCVPISNHLYFYWYRQILGQKVEFLVSFYNNEISEKSEIFDDQFSVERPDGSNFTLKIRSTKLEDSAMYFCASSERLAGVTGELFFGEGSRLTVL.

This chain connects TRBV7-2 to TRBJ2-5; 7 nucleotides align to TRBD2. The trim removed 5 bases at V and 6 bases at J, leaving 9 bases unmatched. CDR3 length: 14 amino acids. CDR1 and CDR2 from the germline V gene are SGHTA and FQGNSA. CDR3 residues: CASSVGGGLQTQYF. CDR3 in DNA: TGTGCCAGCAGCGTTGGGGGGGGACTACAGACCCAGTACTTC.

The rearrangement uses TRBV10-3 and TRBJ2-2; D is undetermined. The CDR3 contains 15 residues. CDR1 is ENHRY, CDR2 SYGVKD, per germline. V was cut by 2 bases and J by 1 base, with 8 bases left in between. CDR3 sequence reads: CAISERAVNTGELFF. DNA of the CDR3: TGTGCCATCAGTGAGCGGGCAGTGAACACCGGGGAGCTGTTTTTT.

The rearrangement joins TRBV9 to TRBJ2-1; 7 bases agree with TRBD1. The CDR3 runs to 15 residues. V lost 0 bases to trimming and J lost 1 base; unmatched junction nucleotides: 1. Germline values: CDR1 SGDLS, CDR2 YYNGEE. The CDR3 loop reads CASSVEQGSYNEQFF. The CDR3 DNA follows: TGTGCCAGCAGCGTAGAACAGGGGTCCTACAATGAGCAGTTCTTC.

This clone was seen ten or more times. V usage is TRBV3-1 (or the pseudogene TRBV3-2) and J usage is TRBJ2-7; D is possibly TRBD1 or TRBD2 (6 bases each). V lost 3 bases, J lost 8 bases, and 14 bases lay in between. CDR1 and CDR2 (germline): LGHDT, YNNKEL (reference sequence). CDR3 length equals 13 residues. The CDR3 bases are TGTGCCAGCAGCCACGAGGGGGGCAAGAAGCAGTACTTC. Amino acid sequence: CASSHEGGKKQYF.

CDR3 coding DNA: TGCGCCAGCTCATTATCCAGGGGGCGCGCCGGGGAGCTGTTTTTT. As protein: CASSLSRGRAGELFF. J is TRBJ2-2 and V is TRBV23-1; TRBD1 aligns across 8 bases. TRBV23-1 is annotated as an ORF whose role is uncertain. V dropped 8 bases and J dropped 6; count of bases not matched to a gene: 11. CDR3 length: 15 amino acids.

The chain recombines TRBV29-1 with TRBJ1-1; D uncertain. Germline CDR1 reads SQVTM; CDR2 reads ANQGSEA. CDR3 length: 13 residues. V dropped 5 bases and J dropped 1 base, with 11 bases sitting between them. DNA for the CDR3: TGCAGCGTTCTATCGGGCTCGAACACTGAAGCTTTCTTT. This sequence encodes CSVLSGSNTEAFF.

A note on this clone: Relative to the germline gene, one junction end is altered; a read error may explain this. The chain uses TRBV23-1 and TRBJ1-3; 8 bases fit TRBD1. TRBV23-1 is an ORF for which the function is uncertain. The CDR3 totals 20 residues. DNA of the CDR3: TGCCCCAGCTGGAGAAGACCGGGGTCCACCGGGACAGGCTCTGGAAACACCATATATTTT. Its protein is CPSWRRPGSTGTGSGNTIYF.

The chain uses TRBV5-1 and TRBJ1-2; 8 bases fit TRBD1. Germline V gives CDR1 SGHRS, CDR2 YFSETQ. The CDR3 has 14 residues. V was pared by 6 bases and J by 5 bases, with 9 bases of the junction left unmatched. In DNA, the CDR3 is TGCGCCAGCAAACGGTCACAGGGGGGGTATGGCTACACCTTC. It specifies CASKRSQGGYGYTF.

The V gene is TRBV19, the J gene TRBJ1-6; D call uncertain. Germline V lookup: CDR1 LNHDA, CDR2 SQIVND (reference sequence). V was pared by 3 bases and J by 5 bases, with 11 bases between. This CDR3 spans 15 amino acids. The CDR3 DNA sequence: TGTGCCAGTAGTATCACCTCGCGGGATAATTCACCCCTCCACTTT. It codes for CASSITSRDNSPLHF.

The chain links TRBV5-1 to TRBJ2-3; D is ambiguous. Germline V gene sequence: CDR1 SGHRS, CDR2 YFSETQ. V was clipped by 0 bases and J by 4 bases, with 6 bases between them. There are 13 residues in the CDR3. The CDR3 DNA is TGCGCCAGCAGCTTGGAGTCCTCAGATACGCAGTATTTT. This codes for CASSLESSDTQYF.

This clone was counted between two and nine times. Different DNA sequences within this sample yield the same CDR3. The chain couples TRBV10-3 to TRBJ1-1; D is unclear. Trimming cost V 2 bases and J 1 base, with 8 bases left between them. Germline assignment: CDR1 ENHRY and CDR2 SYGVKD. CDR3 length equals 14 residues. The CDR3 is CAISERLENTEAFF. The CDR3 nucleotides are TGTGCCATCAGTGAGAGGTTAGAGAACACTGAAGCTTTCTTT.

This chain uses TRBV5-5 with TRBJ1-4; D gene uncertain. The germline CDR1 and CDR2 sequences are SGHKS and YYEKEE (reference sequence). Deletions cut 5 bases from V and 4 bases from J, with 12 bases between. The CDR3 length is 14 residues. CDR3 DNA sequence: TGTGCCAGCAGTGGAGTCGACGGTAATGAAAAACTGTTTTTT. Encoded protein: CASSGVDGNEKLFF.

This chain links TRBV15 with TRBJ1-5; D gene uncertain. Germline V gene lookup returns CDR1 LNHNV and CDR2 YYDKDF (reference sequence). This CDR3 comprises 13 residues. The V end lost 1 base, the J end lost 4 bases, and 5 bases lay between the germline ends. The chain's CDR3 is CATSRVGNQPQHF. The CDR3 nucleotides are TGTGCCACCAGCAGAGTCGGGAATCAGCCCCAGCATTTT.

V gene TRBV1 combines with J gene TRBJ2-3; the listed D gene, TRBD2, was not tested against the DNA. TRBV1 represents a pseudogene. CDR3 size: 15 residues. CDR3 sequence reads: CTSSYSGDDPDTQYF. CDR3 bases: TGCACCAGCAGTTATAGCGGAGACGATCCAGATACGCAGTATTTT.

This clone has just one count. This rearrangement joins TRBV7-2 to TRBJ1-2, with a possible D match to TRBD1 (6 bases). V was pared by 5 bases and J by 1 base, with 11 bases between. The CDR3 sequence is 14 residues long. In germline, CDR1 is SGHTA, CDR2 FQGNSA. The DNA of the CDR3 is TGTGCCAGCAGCCCGGGGGACATTAACTATGGCTACACCTTC. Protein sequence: CASSPGDINYGYTF.

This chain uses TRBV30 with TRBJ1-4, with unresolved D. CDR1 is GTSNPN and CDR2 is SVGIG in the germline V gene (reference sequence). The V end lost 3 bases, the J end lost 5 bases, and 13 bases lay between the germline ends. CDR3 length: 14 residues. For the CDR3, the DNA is TGTGCCTGGAGGGGCCTAGGGCTAAATGAAAAACTGTTTTTT. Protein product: CAWRGLGLNEKLFF.

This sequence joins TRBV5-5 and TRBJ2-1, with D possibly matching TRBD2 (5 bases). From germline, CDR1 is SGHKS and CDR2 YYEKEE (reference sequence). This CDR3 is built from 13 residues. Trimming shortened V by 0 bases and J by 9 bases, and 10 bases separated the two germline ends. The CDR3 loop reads CASSLGGSGEQFF. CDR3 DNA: TGTGCCAGCAGCTTGGGAGGGAGTGGTGAGCAGTTCTTC.

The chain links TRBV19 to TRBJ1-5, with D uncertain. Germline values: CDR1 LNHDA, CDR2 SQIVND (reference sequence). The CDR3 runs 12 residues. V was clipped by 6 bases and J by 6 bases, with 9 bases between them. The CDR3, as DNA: TGTGCCAGTAGCGACCATGCTCAGCCCCAGCATTTT. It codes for CASSDHAQPQHF.